Sequencing of this TCR beta chain was carried out in a study of T-cell memory formation after mild COVID-19. Overall study findings and caveats: Second-wave clones reaching peak frequency on day 37 lacked confirmed SARS-CoV-2 specificity.

As to this clonotype: The antigen is not known.

MiXCR was run by TCRdb on the 5' RACE reads, yielding one entry per CDR3 protein. The data hold 550,000 to 650,000 distinct CDR3 sequences, with 15% to 20% observed a single time. CDR3 length: 17 residues. Germline V gene data show CDR1 as SEHNR and CDR2 as FQNEAQ (reference sequence). V shed 0 bases and J shed 7 bases, with 16 bases lying between them. This clonotype originated in an adult woman who had mild COVID-19 (a few samples of this study predate the infection). Cell type and time point are not known. The chain joins TRBV7-9 to TRBJ1-6; a possible D gene is TRBD1 (6 bases). The sequenced sample consisted of PBMCs or a T cell subset sorted from them (not recorded which). The CDR3 DNA is TGTGCCAGCAGCTTAGCGCACGTACAGGGAGGCAATTCACCCCTCCACTTT. This encodes CASSLAHVQGGNSPLHF. The full variable domain, completed using reference TRBV7-9 and TRBJ1-6, is DTGVSQNPRHKITKRGQNVTFRCDPISEHNRLYWYRQTLGQGPEFLTYFQNEAQLEKSRLLSDRFSAERPKGSFSTLEIQRTEQGDSAMYLCASSLAHVQGGNSPLHFGNGTRLTVT.